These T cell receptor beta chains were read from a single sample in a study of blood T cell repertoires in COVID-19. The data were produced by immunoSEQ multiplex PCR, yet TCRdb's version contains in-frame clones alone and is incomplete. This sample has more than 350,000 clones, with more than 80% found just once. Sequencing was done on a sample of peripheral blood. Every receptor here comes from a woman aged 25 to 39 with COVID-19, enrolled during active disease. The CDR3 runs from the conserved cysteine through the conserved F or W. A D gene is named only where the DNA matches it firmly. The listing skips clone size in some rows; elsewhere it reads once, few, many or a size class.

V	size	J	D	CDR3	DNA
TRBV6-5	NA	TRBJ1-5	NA	CATSRGSSQPQHF	TGTGCCACCTCCCGGGGGTCGTCACAGCCCCAGCATTTT
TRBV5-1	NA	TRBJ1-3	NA	CASSSDRLLYF	TGCGCCAGCAGCTCGGACAGACTTCTATATTTT
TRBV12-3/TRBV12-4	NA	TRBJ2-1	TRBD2	CASGGRGFGEQFF	TGTGCCAGCGGCGGGAGAGGGTTCGGTGAGCAGTTCTTC
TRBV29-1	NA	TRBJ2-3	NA	CSVRGILNTPGTDTQYF	TGCAGCGTTCGCGGAATACTAAACACGCCAGGCACAGATACGCAGTATTTT
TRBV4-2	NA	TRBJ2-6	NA	CASSPSGSGANVLTF	TGTGCCAGCAGCCCCTCGGGCTCTGGGGCCAACGTCCTGACTTTC
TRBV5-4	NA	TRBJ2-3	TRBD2	CASSNARSGGALDTQYF	TGTGCCAGCAGTAATGCCCGTAGCGGGGGGGCTTTGGATACGCAGTATTTT
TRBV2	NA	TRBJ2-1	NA	CASSEAPVSGRFF	TGTGCCAGCAGTGAAGCCCCGGTGTCCGGTCGGTTCTTC
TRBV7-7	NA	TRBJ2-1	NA	CASSPTEKYSYNEQFF	TGTGCTAGCAGCCCCACCGAGAAGTACTCCTACAATGAGCAGTTCTTC
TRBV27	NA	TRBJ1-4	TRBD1	CASSSTGSFYEKLFF	TGTGCCAGCAGTTCGACAGGGAGTTTTTATGAAAAACTGTTTTTT
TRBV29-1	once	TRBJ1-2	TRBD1	CSAWTGGNYGYTF	TGCAGCGCCTGGACAGGGGGTAACTATGGCTACACCTTC
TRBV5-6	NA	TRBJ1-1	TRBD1	CASSNPGQGKPEAFF	TGTGCCAGCAGCAACCCGGGACAGGGGAAACCTGAAGCTTTCTTT
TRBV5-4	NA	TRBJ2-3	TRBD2	CASSLDGGGAPDTQYF	TGTGCCAGCAGCTTGGATGGCGGGGGGGCCCCAGATACGCAGTATTTT